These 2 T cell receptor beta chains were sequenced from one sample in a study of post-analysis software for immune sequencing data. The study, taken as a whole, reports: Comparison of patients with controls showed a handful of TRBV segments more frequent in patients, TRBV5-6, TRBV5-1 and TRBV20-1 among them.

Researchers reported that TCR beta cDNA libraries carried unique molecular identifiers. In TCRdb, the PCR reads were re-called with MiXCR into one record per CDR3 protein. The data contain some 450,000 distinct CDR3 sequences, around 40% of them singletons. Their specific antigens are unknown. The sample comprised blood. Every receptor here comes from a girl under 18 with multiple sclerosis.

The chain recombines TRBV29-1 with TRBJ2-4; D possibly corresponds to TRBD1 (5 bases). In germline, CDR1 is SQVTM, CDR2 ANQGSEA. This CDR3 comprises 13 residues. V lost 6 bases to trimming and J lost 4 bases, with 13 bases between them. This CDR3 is CSVPDRNKNIQYF. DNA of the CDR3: TGCAGCGTGCCTGACAGAAATAAAAACATTCAGTACTTC. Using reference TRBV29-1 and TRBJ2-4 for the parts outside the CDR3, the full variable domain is SAVISQKPSRDICQRGTSLTIQCQVDSQVTMMFWYRQQPGQSLTLIATANQGSEATYESGFVIDKFPISRPNLTFSTLTVSNMSPEDSSIYLCSVPDRNKNIQYFGAGTRLSVL.

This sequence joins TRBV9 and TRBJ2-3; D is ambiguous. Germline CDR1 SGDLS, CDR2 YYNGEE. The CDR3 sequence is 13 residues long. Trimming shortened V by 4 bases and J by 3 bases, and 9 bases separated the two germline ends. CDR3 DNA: TGTGCCAGCAGCCCCCAGGTGACAGATACGCAGTATTTT. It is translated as CASSPQVTDTQYF.